The present TCR beta chain was sequenced within a study of blood T cells in healthy people across ages. The study's findings and limits: Roughly linear age-related decline in beta diversity appeared, significant by age 40. Compared with aged donors, long-lived donors showed fewer expanded clones, suggesting selection.

Concerning this clonotype itself: Its antigen is still unknown.

CDR1 and CDR2 from the germline V gene are MDHEN and SYDVKM. V lost 2 bases and J lost 3; bases outside the gene matches: 4. The CDR3 sequence is 16 residues long. With a J-beta primer mix and a sample-barcoded 5' primer, a second PCR ran about 7 to 11 cycles. All cDNA molecules were each tagged by a template-switch adaptor with 12 random nucleotides. TCRdb analysed the 5' RACE reads with MiXCR anew, one entry per CDR3 protein. The data contain some 710,000 distinct CDR3 sequences, 46% of them singletons. The sequenced sample was blood. The chain joins TRBV28 to TRBJ2-1; the match to TRBD1 covers 10 bases. The sequence was obtained from an older man in good health. The CDR3 DNA reads TGTGCCAGCAGTTTACCGGGACAGGGGAGCTACAATGAGCAGTTCTTC. Protein sequence: CASSLPGQGSYNEQFF.